This T cell receptor (beta chain) was recovered during a study of blood T cells in healthy people across ages. Study-wide points: Expanded clonotype changes were possibly confounded by unknown donor CMV status. Roughly linear declines in TCR beta diversity per million T cells occurred with age.

There were healthy Caucasian individuals from Russia, aged 6 to 90, serving as donors. This clonotype was counted at least ten times. The antigen remains undetermined. A second PCR, run for about 7 to 12 cycles, used a sample-barcoded 5' primer plus a J-beta primer mix. TCRdb reprocessed the 5' RACE reads with MiXCR, giving one entry per CDR3 protein. The sample has about 1.7 million distinct CDR3 sequences; roughly 28% are singletons. J gave up 2 bases and V 5 bases, and 5 bases lay outside the gene matches. The CDR3 is 14 amino acids. The sequence derives from a woman aged 25 to 39 in good health. The chain carries TRBV12-3 or TRBV12-4 and TRBJ2-5, with 7 positions matching TRBD1. Sequencing was done on a sample of blood. DNA for the CDR3: TGTGCCAGCAGTATCGGGACAGCTCAAGAGACCCAGTACTTC. Translated: CASSIGTAQETQYF.